This TCR beta chain was captured by sequencing in a study of monozygotic twins with cystic fibrosis. Libraries were prepared by immunoSEQ multiplex PCR; TCRdb keeps only in-frame clonotypes and omits some of them. Of tens of thousands of clones listed, approximately 80% are singletons. This receptor was taken from a girl aged 2-10 years with cystic fibrosis. Sequencing was performed on blood.

CDR3 nucleotides: TGTGCCAGCAGTAGGGGGGGAAACACTGAAGCTTTCTTT. Encoded protein: CASSRGGNTEAFF. The rearrangement joins TRBV6-5 to TRBJ1-1; D may be TRBD1 (6 bases). V lost 5 bases and J 2 bases, leaving 9 bases between the germline ends. The germline CDR1 and CDR2 sequences are MNHEY and SVGAGI. The CDR3 is 13 amino acids.